Described below is a single TCR beta chain sequence and its context. The protocol was immunoSEQ multiplex PCR, while the TCRdb copy is restricted to in-frame clones and leaves out a portion. The sample holds around 25,000 clones, 70% to 80% seen once. This sample was taken from a study of memory CD4+ T cells and cytomegalovirus serostatus. For the study at large: Healthy Belgian adult donors included nine or ten CMV-positive and 24 CMV-negative people.

The sort gate was single viable CD3+CD4+CD8-CD45RO+ cells for memory CD4+ T cells. The TCR was taken from an adult in good health and CMV-seronegative. Sequencing was done on a sample of memory CD4+ T cells from blood.

The CDR3 spells CASSLGAAYEQYF. The CDR3, as DNA: TGTGCCAGCAGTTTAGGAGCGGCTTACGAGCAGTACTTC. V usage is TRBV27 and J usage is TRBJ2-7; the D gene is possibly TRBD2 (5 bases). V lost 2 bases to trimming and J lost 4 bases, with 9 bases between them. The CDR3 loop spans 13 amino acids. The germline CDR1 and CDR2 sequences are MNHEY and SMNVEV (reference sequence).